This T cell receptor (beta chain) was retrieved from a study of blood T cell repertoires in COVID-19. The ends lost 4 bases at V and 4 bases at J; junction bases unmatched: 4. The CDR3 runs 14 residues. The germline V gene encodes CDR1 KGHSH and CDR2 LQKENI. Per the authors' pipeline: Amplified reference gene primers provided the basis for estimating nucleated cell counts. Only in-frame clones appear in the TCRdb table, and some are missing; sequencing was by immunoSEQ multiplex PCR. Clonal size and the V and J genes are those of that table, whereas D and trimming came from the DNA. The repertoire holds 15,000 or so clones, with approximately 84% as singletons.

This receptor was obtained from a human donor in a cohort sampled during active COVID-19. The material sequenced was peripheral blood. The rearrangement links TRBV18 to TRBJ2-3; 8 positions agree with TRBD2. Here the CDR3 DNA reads TGTGCCAGCTCACTGGGACTAGGAGCAGATACGCAGTATTTT. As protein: CASSLGLGADTQYF.